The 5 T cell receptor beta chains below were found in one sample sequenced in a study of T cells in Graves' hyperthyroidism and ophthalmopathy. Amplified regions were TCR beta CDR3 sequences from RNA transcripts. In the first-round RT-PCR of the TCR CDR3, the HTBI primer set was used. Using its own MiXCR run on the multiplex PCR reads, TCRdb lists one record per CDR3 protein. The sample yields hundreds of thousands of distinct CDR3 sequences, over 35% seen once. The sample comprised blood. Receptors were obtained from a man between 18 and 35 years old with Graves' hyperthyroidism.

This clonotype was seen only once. The CDR3 bases are TGCAGCGTAGATGGCTACCCCAACTCTGGAAACACCATATATTTT. Translated: CSVDGYPNSGNTIYF. V is TRBV29-1 and J is TRBJ1-3; D gene unclear. Trimming left V 6 bases short and J 0 bases short, with 15 bases between. The CDR3 totals 15 residues. Looked up from germline, CDR1 is SQVTM and CDR2 is ANQGSEA.

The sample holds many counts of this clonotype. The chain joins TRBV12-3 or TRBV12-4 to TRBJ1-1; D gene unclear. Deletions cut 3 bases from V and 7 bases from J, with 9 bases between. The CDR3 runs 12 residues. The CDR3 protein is CASSFGSIEAFF. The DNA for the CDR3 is TGTGCCAGCAGTTTCGGTAGTATTGAAGCTTTCTTT.

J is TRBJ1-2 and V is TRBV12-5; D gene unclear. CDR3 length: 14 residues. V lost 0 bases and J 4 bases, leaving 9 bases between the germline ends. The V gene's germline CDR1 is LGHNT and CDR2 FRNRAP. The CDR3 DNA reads TGTGCTAGTGGTTTGGTACGCCCTGGCTATGGCTACACCTTC. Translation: CASGLVRPGYGYTF.

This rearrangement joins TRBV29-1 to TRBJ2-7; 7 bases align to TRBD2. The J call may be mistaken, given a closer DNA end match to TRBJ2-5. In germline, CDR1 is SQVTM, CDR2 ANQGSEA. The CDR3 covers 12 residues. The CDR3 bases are TGCAGCCTTAGCGGGCGGGGTCAGACCCAGTACTTC. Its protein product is CSLSGRGQTQYF.

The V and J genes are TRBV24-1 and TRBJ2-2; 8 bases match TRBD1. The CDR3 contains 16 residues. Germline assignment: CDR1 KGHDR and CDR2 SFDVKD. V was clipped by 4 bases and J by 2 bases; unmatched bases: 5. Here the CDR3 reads CATSEYRGTNTGELFF. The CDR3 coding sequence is TGTGCCACCAGTGAGTACAGGGGGACTAACACCGGGGAGCTGTTTTTT.